This TCR beta chain was recorded in a study of T cell responses to AZD1222 COVID-19 vaccine. Background on the study: Second-dose recipients at about 4 or about 12 weeks were treated as one pooled group.

Study results and limitations: Baseline antibody screening turned up just five to seven seropositive AZD1222 recipients. Dominant CD4 TCR responses targeted spike regions 160-218 and 743-854.

Notes on this clone: Its antigen is undetermined.

Sequenced by immunoSEQ multiplex PCR; TCRdb stores in-frame clones only, minus some. The sample yields approximately 100,000 clones, roughly 90% seen once. The CDR3 is 15 amino acids. V gave up 5 bases and J gave up 2 bases, with 13 bases separating them. Germline CDR1 is MNHEY and CDR2 is SVGAGI. Specimen: peripheral blood, collected on day 0 of AZD1222 vaccination. The origin of this receptor is an adult in good health. The V gene is TRBV6-5, the J gene TRBJ1-5; D possibly corresponds to TRBD1 (6 bases). In DNA form, the CDR3 reads TGTGCCAGCAGTCCACAGGGTTATGGCAATCAGCCCCAGCATTTT. It specifies CASSPQGYGNQPQHF.